This is a list of T cell receptor beta chains from one sample in a study of blood T cell repertoires in COVID-19. Method: immunoSEQ multiplex PCR; TCRdb's copy keeps in-frame clones and lacks some. The table records about 200,000 clones, roughly 89% of them present only once. Source material: PBMCs or T cells enriched from blood (not recorded which). The receptor set was obtained from a woman in her 40s with acute COVID-19. Each CDR3 is given with its conserved first and last residue. D genes are given only for firm matches. Size values are once, few and many counts, or a class for expanded clones, and some rows have none.

d_call clone_size j_call v_call cdr3_aa cdr3_nt
TRBD2 . TRBJ2-3 TRBV5-5 CASSFPGGSDTQYF TGTGCCAGCAGCTTTCCCGGGGGGTCAGATACGCAGTATTTT
. . TRBJ1-1 TRBV4-1 CASSHRHEAFF TGCGCCAGCAGCCACAGACATGAAGCTTTCTTT
. . TRBJ1-3 TRBV14 CASSQMAGAESDTIYF TGTGCCAGCAGCCAAATGGCGGGAGCGGAGTCCGACACCATATATTTT
. few TRBJ1-4 TRBV7-2 CASSLAVGYPLFF TGTGCCAGCAGCTTAGCGGTGGGCTACCCACTGTTTTTT
. . TRBJ2-7 TRBV6-2/TRBV6-3 CASSYRDEQYF TGTGCCAGCAGTTATCGCGACGAGCAGTACTTC
TRBD2 once TRBJ2-1 TRBV2 CASSRTSGRQDEQFF TGTGCCAGCAGTCGGACTAGCGGGCGACAGGATGAGCAGTTCTTC
. . TRBJ2-6 TRBV5-1 CASSLWTGSSGANVLTF TGCGCCAGCAGCTTGTGGACGGGAAGCTCTGGGGCCAACGTCCTGACTTTC
. few TRBJ1-5 TRBV20-1 CSASLTGQPQHF TGCAGTGCTAGTCTGACGGGACAGCCCCAGCATTTT
TRBD2 . TRBJ2-7 TRBV7-9 CASSLTTSKDSYEQYF TGTGCCAGCAGCTTAACGACTAGCAAAGACTCCTACGAGCAGTACTTC
TRBD2 . TRBJ2-1 TRBV7-9 CASNGGTTHEQFF TGTGCCAGCAACGGGGGGACGACGCATGAGCAGTTCTTC
. . TRBJ2-1 TRBV2 CASSAGLEQFF TGTGCCAGCAGTGCGGGTCTTGAGCAGTTCTTC
. few TRBJ1-1 TRBV2 CASSDARAGAYTEAFF TGTGCCAGCAGTGACGCCCGGGCAGGGGCCTACACTGAAGCTTTCTTT
TRBD2 . TRBJ2-5 TRBV4-1 CASSLSGLADGETQYF TGCGCCAGCAGCCTTTCGGGACTAGCGGATGGGGAGACCCAGTACTTC
TRBD2 . TRBJ2-1 TRBV30 CAWSVRGGQNEQFF TGTGCCTGGAGTGTACGCGGGGGGCAGAATGAGCAGTTCTTC
. once TRBJ1-3 TRBV30 CAWSDESSGNTIYF TGTGCCTGGAGTGATGAGAGCTCTGGAAACACCATATATTTT
TRBD2 . TRBJ2-1 TRBV4-3 CASSQGISGTYNEQFF TGCGCCAGCAGCCAAGGTATTAGCGGGACCTACAATGAGCAGTTCTTC
. . TRBJ1-4 TRBV5-6 CASSWGGQRRSEKLFF TGTGCCAGCAGCTGGGGGGGGCAACGCCGATCTGAAAAACTGTTTTTT
TRBD2 . TRBJ2-1 TRBV18 CASSPLRTSGRGNEQFF TGTGCCAGCTCCCCGCTGAGGACTAGCGGGAGGGGGAATGAGCAGTTCTTC
TRBD1 . TRBJ2-7 TRBV19 CASSITGQDYEQYF TGTGCCAGTAGTATAACAGGACAGGACTACGAGCAGTACTTC
TRBD2 . TRBJ2-2 TRBV5-1 CAGKGAGPVLAGEDTGELFF TGCGCCGGAAAGGGAGCAGGCCCGGTGTTAGCGGGAGAGGACACCGGGGAGCTGTTTTTT
. . TRBJ2-1 TRBV18 CASSPDNEQFF TGTGCCAGCTCACCCGACAATGAGCAGTTCTTC
. . TRBJ1-5 TRBV2 CASSVSLISNQPQHF TGTGCCAGCAGTGTAAGCTTGATCAGCAATCAGCCCCAGCATTTT
. . TRBJ2-7 TRBV15 CATSRDPLSEQYF TGTGCCACCAGCAGAGACCCCCTATCTGAGCAGTACTTC
TRBD2 . TRBJ2-7 TRBV3-1/TRBV3-2 CASSQFAGGPRYEQYF TGTGCCAGCAGCCAATTTGCGGGAGGGCCCCGGTACGAGCAGTACTTC
. . TRBJ1-3 TRBV28 CATLDAPGNTIYF TGTGCCACCTTAGATGCCCCTGGAAACACCATATATTTT
TRBD1 . TRBJ2-7 TRBV5-5 CASSWGQGAYEQYF TGTGCCAGCAGCTGGGGACAGGGGGCCTACGAGCAGTACTTC
TRBD2 . TRBJ2-1 TRBV7-2 CASSTSGGSYNEQFF TGTGCCAGCAGTACTAGCGGGGGCTCCTACAATGAGCAGTTCTTC
TRBD2 . TRBJ2-1 TRBV5-1 CASSHGVAGGDVFF TGCGCCAGCAGTCATGGGGTAGCGGGAGGGGACGTGTTCTTC
. once TRBJ2-2 TRBV4-1 CASSSLTGELFF TGCGCCAGCAGCTCTCTAACCGGGGAGCTGTTTTTT
TRBD2 few TRBJ2-5 TRBV20-1 CSASRSSGRFRETQYF TGCAGTGCTAGTAGATCTAGCGGGAGGTTTCGAGAGACCCAGTACTTC
. . TRBJ2-2 TRBV10-2 CASSRPGGNTGELFF TGCGCCAGCAGCAGACCCGGGGGGAACACCGGGGAGCTGTTTTTT
. . TRBJ2-7 TRBV6-2/TRBV6-3 CASSYSGGSYEQYF TGTGCCAGCAGTTACTCGGGGGGCTCCTACGAGCAGTACTTC
. . TRBJ1-2 TRBV9 CASSPRGGYGYTF TGTGCCAGCAGCCCGAGGGGAGGCTATGGCTACACCTTC
. . TRBJ1-1 TRBV9 CASSVAIGEGTEAFF TGTGCCAGCAGCGTAGCTATCGGGGAGGGCACTGAAGCTTTCTTT
TRBD1 . TRBJ2-5 TRBV7-3 CASSPGQGNNQETQYF TGTGCCAGCAGCCCCGGACAGGGGAATAATCAAGAGACCCAGTACTTC
TRBD1 . TRBJ1-4 TRBV3-1/TRBV3-2 CASSQGQGTEKLFF TGTGCCAGCAGCCAGGGACAGGGAACTGAAAAACTGTTTTTT
. . TRBJ2-5 TRBV12-3/TRBV12-4 CASSRGGETQYF TGTGCCAGCAGTAGGGGGGGGGAGACCCAGTACTTC
. . TRBJ1-5 TRBV2 CASSKGQTTNQPQHF TGTGCCAGCAGCAAAGGACAGACTACCAATCAGCCCCAGCATTTT
. . TRBJ2-3 TRBV11-3 CASSLGLRTDTQYF TGTGCCAGCAGCTTAGGACTCCGCACAGATACGCAGTATTTT
. . TRBJ2-5 TRBV5-1 CASSLGGSQETQYF TGCGCCAGCAGCTTGGGGGGCAGTCAAGAGACCCAGTACTTC
TRBD2 . TRBJ2-7 TRBV29-1 CSGAGDSYEQYF TGCAGCGGGGCGGGGGACTCCTACGAGCAGTACTTC
. . TRBJ1-5 TRBV13 CASSLGGRQPQHF TGTGCCAGCAGCTTAGGGGGGCGTCAGCCCCAGCATTTT
TRBD2 . TRBJ2-3 TRBV19 CASNLVGGGRDTQYF TGTGCCAGTAACCTGGTGGGGGGGGGTCGAGATACGCAGTATTTT
. . TRBJ2-3 TRBV11-2 CASSRVAPSGDTQYF TGTGCCAGCAGCCGGGTGGCGCCGAGTGGAGATACGCAGTATTTT
. once TRBJ2-7 TRBV19 CASSIVATGPYEQYF TGTGCCAGTAGTATAGTGGCGACTGGCCCCTACGAGCAGTACTTC
. . TRBJ1-4 TRBV6-2/TRBV6-3 CASSPDRTRTEKLFF TGTGCCAGCAGTCCCGACAGGACTCGTACTGAAAAACTGTTTTTT
TRBD1 . TRBJ1-1 TRBV7-9 CASSLGQGNTEAFF TGTGCCAGCAGCCTCGGACAGGGGAACACTGAAGCTTTCTTT
TRBD1 . TRBJ1-1 TRBV12-3/TRBV12-4 CASSGTGTTEAFF TGTGCCAGCAGTGGGACAGGGACCACTGAAGCTTTCTTT
TRBD2 . TRBJ2-1 TRBV14 CASSQDIAGLYNEQFF TGTGCCAGCAGCCAAGACATAGCGGGGTTATACAATGAGCAGTTCTTC
. . TRBJ2-7 TRBV5-5 CASKNREGYEQYF TGTGCCAGCAAAAACAGGGAAGGGTACGAGCAGTACTTC
TRBD1 . TRBJ2-1 TRBV13 CASSLRGRLHEQFF TGTGCCAGCAGCTTAAGGGGGCGCCTGCATGAGCAGTTCTTC
. . TRBJ1-1 TRBV7-9 CASSPGPRQNTEAFF TGTGCCAGCAGCCCAGGCCCACGACAGAACACTGAAGCTTTCTTT
. . TRBJ1-1 TRBV29-1 CSVVRSNTEAFF TGCAGCGTGGTCAGGTCGAACACTGAAGCTTTCTTT
TRBD1 . TRBJ1-2 TRBV9 CASSVDGTGVYGYTF TGTGCCAGCAGCGTAGATGGGACAGGTGTCTATGGCTACACCTTC
. . TRBJ2-3 TRBV9 CASSVDLALTDTQYF TGTGCCAGCAGCGTAGACCTAGCTCTCACAGATACGCAGTATTTT
TRBD1 . TRBJ1-5 TRBV2 CASSFPGQSNQPQHF TGTGCCAGCAGCTTCCCGGGACAGAGCAATCAGCCCCAGCATTTT
TRBD1 . TRBJ1-2 TRBV7-2 CASSLRTGGSGGYTF TGTGCCAGCAGCTTACGGACAGGGGGTAGCGGCGGCTACACCTTC
TRBD2 . TRBJ2-1 TRBV5-6 CASSRLAGGEQFF TGTGCCAGCAGTCGATTAGCGGGGGGAGAGCAGTTCTTC
TRBD1 . TRBJ1-5 TRBV28 CASYEQGVPNQPQHF TGTGCCAGCTACGAGCAGGGGGTCCCTAATCAGCCCCAGCATTTT
. . TRBJ1-1 TRBV18 CASSSRRTEAFF TGTGCCAGCTCATCTAGAAGGACTGAAGCTTTCTTT